One and the same sample provided the 21 T cell receptor beta chains below, sequenced in a study of shared clonotypes between healthy human individuals. The table came from immunoSEQ multiplex PCR; TCRdb's copy has only in-frame clones and leaves some out. Among 1,500,000 or so clones listed, 98% were seen once. Sequencing input: naive CD4+ T cells sorted from blood. Indicated subset: CD45RA+ positively selected. The receptor source for this set is a man aged 25-45 years in good health.

The chain is built from TRBV28 and TRBJ2-5; 7 nucleotides align to TRBD2. Looked up from germline, CDR1 is MDHEN and CDR2 is SYDVKM. The CDR3 is 17 amino acids. The V segment lost 4 bases and the J segment 5 bases; nucleotides outside the gene matches: 16. This chain's CDR3 is CASSYPFTSEVVETQYF. The CDR3 nucleotides are TGTGCCAGCAGTTACCCCTTCACTAGCGAGGTAGTGGAGACCCAGTACTTC.

In its sample, this clone was seen once. CDR3 in DNA: TGTGCCATCGTCAGGGGGCTGCTGAACACTGAAGCTTTCTTT. This encodes CAIVRGLLNTEAFF. The chain combines TRBV7-2 with TRBJ1-1; 8 bases are shared with TRBD1. This CDR3 has 14 residues. Per the germline V gene, CDR1 is SGHTA and CDR2 is FQGNSA. The trim removed 10 bases at V and 0 bases at J, leaving 7 bases unmatched.

This chain connects TRBV18 to TRBJ1-4; 9 bases agree with TRBD1. V shed 3 bases, J shed 7 bases, and the junction held 18 bases outside the gene matches. Per germline, CDR1 KGHSH and CDR2 LQKENI. The CDR3 loop spans 19 amino acids. CDR3 amino acids: CASSPLRIQGAQIIEKLFF. The CDR3 DNA reads as TGTGCCAGCTCACCTCTTCGAATACAGGGGGCGCAGATAATTGAAAAACTGTTTTTT.

This sequence joins TRBV28 and TRBJ2-7, with 7 bases identical to TRBD2. This CDR3 comprises 13 residues. The germline gives CDR1 MDHEN, CDR2 SYDVKM. J gave up 1 base and V 8 bases, and 5 bases lay outside the gene matches. The CDR3 loop is CASDAGGSYEQYF. Here the CDR3 DNA reads TGTGCCAGCGACGCCGGGGGGTCCTACGAGCAGTACTTC.

The V and J genes are TRBV11-2 and TRBJ1-2, with D possibly TRBD1 on 5 matching bases. Germline loops: CDR1 SGHAT, CDR2 FQNNGV. V lost 0 bases and J lost 4, with 12 bases in between. The CDR3 extends over 15 amino acids. The CDR3, as DNA: TGTGCCAGCAGCTTAGACGGGGCCTCTGTCTATGGCTACACCTTC. Protein sequence: CASSLDGASVYGYTF.

As DNA, the CDR3 is TGTGCCAGCACAGAGCGGGGGTTCAGCTCCTACGAGCAGTACTTC. It yields the protein CASTERGFSSYEQYF. This chain uses TRBV11-2 with TRBJ2-7; TRBD2 agrees at 8 bases. V trimming: 7 bases; J trimming: 0 bases; junction bases outside the gene matches: 8. The CDR3 is made up of 15 amino acids. Germline V gives CDR1 SGHAT, CDR2 FQNNGV. Full variable domain (missing parts from reference TRBV11-2 and TRBJ2-7): EAGVAQSPRYKIIEKRQSVAFWCNPISGHATLYWYQQILGQGPKLLIQFQNNGVVDDSQLPKDRFSAERLKGVDSTLKIQPAKLEDSAVYLCASTERGFSSYEQYFGPGTRLTVT.

This clone has only one observation. The rearrangement links TRBV29-1 to TRBJ2-4; D is unresolved. The V gene lost 7 bases and the J gene lost 0 bases, with 10 bases spanning the gap. The germline gives CDR1 SQVTM, CDR2 ANQGSEA. CDR3 size: 13 residues. The CDR3 sequence: CSGVLLAKNIQYF. The CDR3, as DNA: TGCAGCGGGGTTTTACTAGCCAAAAACATTCAGTACTTC.

The V gene is TRBV7-9, the J gene TRBJ2-7; D is ambiguous. The V and J ends lost 5 bases and 2 bases respectively, with 16 bases between them. The CDR3 spans 15 residues. CDR1 and CDR2 from the germline V gene are SEHNR and FQNEAQ (reference sequence). DNA of the CDR3: TGTGCCAGCAGCCTCGGTGCGACGCCCACCTACGAGCAGTACTTC. Its protein is CASSLGATPTYEQYF.

The V call is TRBV7-9, the J call TRBJ2-2; TRBD2 matches at 10 bases. CDR1 SEHNR and CDR2 FQNEAQ come from the germline V gene (reference sequence). J gave up 0 bases and V 6 bases, and 4 bases lay outside the gene matches. CDR3 length equals 16 residues. DNA for the CDR3: TGTGCCAGCAGTTATACTAGCGGGGCGAACACCGGGGAGCTGTTTTTT. Translated: CASSYTSGANTGELFF. Looking up the rest from reference TRBV7-9 and TRBJ2-2 gives the full variable domain: DTGVSQNPRHKITKRGQNVTFRCDPISEHNRLYWYRQTLGQGPEFLTYFQNEAQLEKSRLLSDRFSAERPKGSFSTLEIQRTEQGDSAMYLCASSYTSGANTGELFFGEGSRLTVL.

The chain couples TRBV2 to TRBJ1-4; D possibly corresponds to TRBD1 (5 bases). The V gene's germline CDR1 is SNHLY and CDR2 FYNNEI. The CDR3 runs to 12 residues. V shed 10 bases and J shed 4 bases, with 10 bases lying between them. The CDR3 loop is CAIRGDNEKLFF. CDR3 bases: TGTGCCATCCGAGGGGATAATGAAAAACTGTTTTTT.

This clone was seen a single time. The rearrangement links TRBV6-5 to TRBJ1-3; possibly TRBD1 for D (5 bases). V was cut by 0 bases and J by 2 bases, with 11 bases left in between. CDR3 length: 16 amino acids. Looked up from germline, CDR1 is MNHEY and CDR2 is SVGAGI. CDR3 loop: CASSYSNRMAGNTIYF. DNA for the CDR3: TGTGCCAGCAGTTACTCGAACAGGATGGCTGGAAACACCATATATTTT.

The V call is TRBV27, the J call TRBJ2-3; D call uncertain. The CDR3 totals 14 residues. CDR1 MNHEY and CDR2 SMNVEV come from the germline V gene (reference sequence). V shed 6 bases and J shed 0 bases, with 10 bases lying between them. CDR3 nucleotide sequence: TGTGCCAGCAGCCTAGTCGACAGCACAGATACGCAGTATTTT. Protein sequence: CASSLVDSTDTQYF.

The rearrangement links TRBV11-2 to TRBJ2-7, with TRBD2 matching 8 bases. The CDR3 is 15 amino acids. Germline V CDR1 and CDR2: SGHAT, FQNNGV. The V gene end was trimmed by 1 base and the J gene end by 1 base; junction bases not matched to a gene: 3. The CDR3 DNA is TGTGCCAGCAGCTTAGCGCCTAGCGGGTCCTACGAGCAGTACTTC. It translates to CASSLAPSGSYEQYF.

The chain employs TRBV5-6 and TRBJ2-7; a weak D match, TRBD1 (6 bases). The CDR3 totals 15 residues. Germline-derived CDR1 and CDR2 are SGHDT and YYEEEE. V dropped 0 bases and J dropped 5 bases, with 15 bases sitting between them. This chain's CDR3 is CASSLVGRGLNEQYF. CDR3 nucleotide sequence: TGTGCCAGCAGCTTGGTGGGCAGGGGATTGAACGAGCAGTACTTC.

V and J are TRBV4-1 and TRBJ2-4, with 13 bases matching TRBD2. The CDR3 contains 16 residues. V lost 3 bases to trimming and J lost 4 bases; unmatched junction nucleotides: 3. Germline V gene lookup returns CDR1 MGHRA and CDR2 YSYEKL. CDR3 in amino acids: CASSQGLAGKKNIQYF. CDR3 coding DNA: TGCGCCAGCAGCCAGGGACTAGCGGGAAAGAAAAACATTCAGTACTTC.

V gene TRBV28 combines with J gene TRBJ2-3; 8 bases map to TRBD1. This CDR3 spans 15 amino acids. Germline V gene data show CDR1 as MDHEN and CDR2 as SYDVKM. V trimming: 4 bases; J trimming: 6 bases; junction bases outside the gene matches: 9. CDR3: CASSSPGTGSDTQYF. CDR3 DNA sequence: TGTGCCAGCAGTTCCCCGGGGACAGGTTCGGATACGCAGTATTTT.

DNA for the CDR3: TGTGCCAGCAAGACAGGGGGCTTCACCCAGTACTTC. Its protein product is CASKTGGFTQYF. The V call is TRBV28, the J call TRBJ2-5; 10 positions match TRBD1. The V gene end was trimmed by 7 bases and the J gene end by 8 bases; junction bases not matched to a gene: 4. Germline CDR1 MDHEN, CDR2 SYDVKM. This CDR3 has 12 residues.

The chain recombines TRBV7-9 with TRBJ1-1, with D uncertain. Looked up from germline, CDR1 is SEHNR and CDR2 is FQNEAQ (reference sequence). The ends were cut back, 7 bases at V and 1 base at J, with 16 bases in the middle. CDR3 length: 15 residues. The CDR3 DNA reads TGTGCCAGCAACGATCGGAGTGGAGAGAACACTGAAGCTTTCTTT. Protein product: CASNDRSGENTEAFF. The full variable domain, with the rest looked up from reference TRBV7-9 and TRBJ1-1, is DTGVSQNPRHKITKRGQNVTFRCDPISEHNRLYWYRQTLGQGPEFLTYFQNEAQLEKSRLLSDRFSAERPKGSFSTLEIQRTEQGDSAMYLCASNDRSGENTEAFFGQGTRLTVV.

This sequence joins TRBV6-5 and TRBJ1-2, with D hard to call. Trimming removed 0 bases from V and 7 bases from J, with 12 bases in between. Germline V CDR1 and CDR2: MNHEY, SVGAGI. The CDR3 contains 14 residues. CDR3 loop: CASSYSRGEPGYTF. For the CDR3, the DNA is TGTGCCAGCAGTTACTCGAGAGGAGAGCCTGGCTACACCTTC.

V gene TRBV2 combines with J gene TRBJ2-1; D is uncertain. Germline V gives CDR1 SNHLY, CDR2 FYNNEI. The CDR3 has 12 residues. V was trimmed by 6 bases and J by 9 bases, leaving 12 bases between them. In DNA form, the CDR3 reads TGTGCCAGCAGAGCAGCGTCCAGTGAGCAGTTCTTC. Residues: CASRAASSEQFF.

This clone was observed once. The rearrangement uses TRBV7-9 and TRBJ2-7; D is undetermined. V shed 1 base and J shed 2 bases, with 15 bases lying between them. The CDR3 has 16 amino acids. CDR1 and CDR2 from the germline V gene are SEHNR and FQNEAQ (reference sequence). CDR3: CASSLETGSPAYEQYF. Written as DNA, the CDR3 is TGTGCCAGCAGCTTAGAGACCGGGTCCCCGGCCTACGAGCAGTACTTC.